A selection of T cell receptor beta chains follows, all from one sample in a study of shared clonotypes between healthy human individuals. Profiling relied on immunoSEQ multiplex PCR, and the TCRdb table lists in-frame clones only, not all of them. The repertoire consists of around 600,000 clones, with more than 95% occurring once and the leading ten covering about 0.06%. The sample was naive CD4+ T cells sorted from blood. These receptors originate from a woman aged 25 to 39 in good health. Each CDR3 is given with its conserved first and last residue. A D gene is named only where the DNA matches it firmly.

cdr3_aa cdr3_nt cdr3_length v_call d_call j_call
CASSVVPGRANNEQFF TGTGCCAGCAGCGTAGTCCCCGGGAGGGCTAACAATGAGCAGTTCTTC 16 TRBV9 TRBD2 TRBJ2-1
CASSDPGNIQYF TGTGCCAGCAGTGATCCGGGGAACATTCAGTACTTC 12 TRBV2 - TRBJ2-4
CASSFTSGVSNEQFF TGTGCCAGCAGCTTTACGAGCGGGGTGTCAAATGAGCAGTTCTTC 15 TRBV11-2 TRBD2 TRBJ2-1
CASSLHMGGSKNEQFF TGTGCCAGCAGCCTCCATATGGGCGGGAGTAAGAATGAGCAGTTCTTC 16 TRBV7-9 TRBD2 TRBJ2-1
CASRPPTQNTGELFF TGTGCCAGCAGACCTCCAACTCAAAACACCGGGGAGCTGTTTTTT 15 TRBV28 - TRBJ2-2
CASSLGTAENEKLFF TGTGCCAGCAGTCTAGGGACAGCTGAGAATGAAAAACTGTTTTTT 15 TRBV27 TRBD1 TRBJ1-4
CASSITQGAVTGELFF TGTGCCAGTAGTATAACCCAGGGGGCCGTCACCGGGGAGCTGTTTTTT 16 TRBV19 TRBD1 TRBJ2-2
CASSLSRDTQYF TGTGCCAGCAGTCTGTCCCGGGATACGCAGTATTTT 12 TRBV25-1 - TRBJ2-3
CASSTRASLGPNEKLFF TGTGCCAGCAGCACACGGGCCAGCCTCGGTCCTAATGAAAAACTGTTTTTT 17 TRBV5-5 - TRBJ1-4
CASRAPGTRVGTQYF TGTGCCAGCAGAGCTCCCGGGACACGGGTGGGGACCCAGTACTTC 15 TRBV6-5 - TRBJ2-5